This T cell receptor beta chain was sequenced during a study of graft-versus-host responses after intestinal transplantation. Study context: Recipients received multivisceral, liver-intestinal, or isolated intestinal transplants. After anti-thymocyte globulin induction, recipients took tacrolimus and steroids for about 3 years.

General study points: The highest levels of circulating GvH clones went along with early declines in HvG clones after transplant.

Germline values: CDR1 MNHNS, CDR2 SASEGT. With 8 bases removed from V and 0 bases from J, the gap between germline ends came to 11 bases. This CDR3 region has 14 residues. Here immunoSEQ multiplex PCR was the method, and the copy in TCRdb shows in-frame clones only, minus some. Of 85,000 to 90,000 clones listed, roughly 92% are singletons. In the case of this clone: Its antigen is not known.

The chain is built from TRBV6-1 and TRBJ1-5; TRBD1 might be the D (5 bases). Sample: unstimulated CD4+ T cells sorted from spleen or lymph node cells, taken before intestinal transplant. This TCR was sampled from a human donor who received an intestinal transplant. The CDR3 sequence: CASGTDFSNQPQHF. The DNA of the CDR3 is TGTGCCAGCGGGACTGACTTTAGCAATCAGCCCCAGCATTTT.